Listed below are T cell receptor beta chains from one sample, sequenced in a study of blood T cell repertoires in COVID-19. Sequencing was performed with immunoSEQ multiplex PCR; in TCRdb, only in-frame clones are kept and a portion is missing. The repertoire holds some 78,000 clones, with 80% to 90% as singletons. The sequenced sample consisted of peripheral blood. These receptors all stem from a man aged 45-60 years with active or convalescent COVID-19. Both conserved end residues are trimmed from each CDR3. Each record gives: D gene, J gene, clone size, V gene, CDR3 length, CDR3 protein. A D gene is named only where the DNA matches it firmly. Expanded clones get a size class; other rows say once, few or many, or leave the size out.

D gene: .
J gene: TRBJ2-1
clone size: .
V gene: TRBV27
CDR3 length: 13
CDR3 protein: ASSKLARRGNEQF

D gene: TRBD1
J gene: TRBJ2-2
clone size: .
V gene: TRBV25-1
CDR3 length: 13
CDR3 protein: ASSWDRVGTGELF

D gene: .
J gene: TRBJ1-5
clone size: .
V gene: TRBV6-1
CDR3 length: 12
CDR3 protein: ASSEVEGRQPQH

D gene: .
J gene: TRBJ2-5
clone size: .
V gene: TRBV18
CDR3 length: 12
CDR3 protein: ASSPPDGVETQY

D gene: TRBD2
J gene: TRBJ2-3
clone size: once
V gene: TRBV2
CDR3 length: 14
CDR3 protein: ASSPERGPYTDTQY

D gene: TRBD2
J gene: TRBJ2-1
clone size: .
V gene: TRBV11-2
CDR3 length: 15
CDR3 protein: ASSSRLAGTTSNEQF

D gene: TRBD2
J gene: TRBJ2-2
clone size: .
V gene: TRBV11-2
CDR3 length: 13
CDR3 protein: ASSSSGGAIGELF

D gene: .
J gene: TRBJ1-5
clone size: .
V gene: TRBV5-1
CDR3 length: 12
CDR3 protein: ASSTGNSNQPQH

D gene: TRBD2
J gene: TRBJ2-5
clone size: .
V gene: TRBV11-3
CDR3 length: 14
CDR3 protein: ASSLGLAESQETQY

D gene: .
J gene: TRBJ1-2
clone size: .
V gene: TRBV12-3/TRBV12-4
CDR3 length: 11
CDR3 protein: ASNRNGLDGYT

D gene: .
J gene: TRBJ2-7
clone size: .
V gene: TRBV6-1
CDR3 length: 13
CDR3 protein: ASSEGLFGVYEQY

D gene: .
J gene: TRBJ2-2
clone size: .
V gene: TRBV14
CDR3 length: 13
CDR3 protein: ASSPLLDGAGELF

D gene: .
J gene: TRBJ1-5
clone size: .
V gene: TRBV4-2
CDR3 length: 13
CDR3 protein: ASSQETAAAQPQH

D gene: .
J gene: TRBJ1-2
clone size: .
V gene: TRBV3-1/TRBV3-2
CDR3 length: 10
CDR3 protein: ASSQELDSYT

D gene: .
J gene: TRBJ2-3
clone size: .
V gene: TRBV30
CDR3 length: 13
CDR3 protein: AWSWGDRSTDTQY

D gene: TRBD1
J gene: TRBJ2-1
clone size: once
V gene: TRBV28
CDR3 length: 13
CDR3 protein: ASREVGQFYNEQF

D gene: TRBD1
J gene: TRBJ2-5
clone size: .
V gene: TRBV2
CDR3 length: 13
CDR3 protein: ASSRQGAGQETQY

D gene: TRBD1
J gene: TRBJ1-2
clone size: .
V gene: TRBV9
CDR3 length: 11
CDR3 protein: ASRDRVFYGYT

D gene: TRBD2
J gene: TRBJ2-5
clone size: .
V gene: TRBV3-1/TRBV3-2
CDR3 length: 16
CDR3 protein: ASSQVTSGRVGLETQY

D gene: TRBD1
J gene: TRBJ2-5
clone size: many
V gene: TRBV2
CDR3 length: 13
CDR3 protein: ASSEPTGGGETQY

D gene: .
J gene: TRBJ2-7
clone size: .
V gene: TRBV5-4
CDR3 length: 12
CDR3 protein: ASGKQGFPYEQY

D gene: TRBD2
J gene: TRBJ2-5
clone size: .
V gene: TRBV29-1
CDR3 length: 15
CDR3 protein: SGVELAGGPYQETQY

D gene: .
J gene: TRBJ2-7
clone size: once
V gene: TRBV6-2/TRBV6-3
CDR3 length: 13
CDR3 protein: ASSYSSGASYEQY

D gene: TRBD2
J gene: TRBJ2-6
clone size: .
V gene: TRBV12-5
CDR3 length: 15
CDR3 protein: ASGGTSGATGANVLT

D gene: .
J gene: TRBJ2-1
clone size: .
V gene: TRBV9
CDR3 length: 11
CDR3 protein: ASSGAPDNEQF

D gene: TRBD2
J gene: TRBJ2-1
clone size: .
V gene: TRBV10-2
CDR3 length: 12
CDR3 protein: ASSAAGGYNEQF

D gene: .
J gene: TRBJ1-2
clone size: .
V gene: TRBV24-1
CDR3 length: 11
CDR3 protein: ATGSDSNYGYT

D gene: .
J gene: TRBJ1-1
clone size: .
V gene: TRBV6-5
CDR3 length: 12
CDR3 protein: ASSYSWEGAEAF

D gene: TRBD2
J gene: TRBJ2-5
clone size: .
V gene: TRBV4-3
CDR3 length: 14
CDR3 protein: ASSQEAGGLRETQY

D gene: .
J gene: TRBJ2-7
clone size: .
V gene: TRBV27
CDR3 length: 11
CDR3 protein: ASSLSADYEQY

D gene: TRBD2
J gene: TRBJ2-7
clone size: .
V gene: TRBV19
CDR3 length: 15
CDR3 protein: ASSTPPSGRAPNEQY

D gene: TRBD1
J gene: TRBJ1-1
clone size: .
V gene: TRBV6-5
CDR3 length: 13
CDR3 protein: ASSSGQGAGTEAF

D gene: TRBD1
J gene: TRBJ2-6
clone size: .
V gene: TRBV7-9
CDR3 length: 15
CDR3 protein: ASSVTGARSGANVLT

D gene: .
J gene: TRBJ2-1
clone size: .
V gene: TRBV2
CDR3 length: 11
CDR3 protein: ASNPSSYNEQF

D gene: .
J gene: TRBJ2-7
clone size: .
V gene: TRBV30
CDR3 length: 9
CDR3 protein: AWSAGVEQY

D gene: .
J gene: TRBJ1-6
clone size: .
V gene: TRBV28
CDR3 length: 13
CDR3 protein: ASQGEGAYNSPLH

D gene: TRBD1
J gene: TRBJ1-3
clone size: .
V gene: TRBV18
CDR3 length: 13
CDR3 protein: ASSPPDRAGNTIY

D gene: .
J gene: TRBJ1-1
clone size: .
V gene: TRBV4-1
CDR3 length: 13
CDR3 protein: ASSQDLRVGTEAF

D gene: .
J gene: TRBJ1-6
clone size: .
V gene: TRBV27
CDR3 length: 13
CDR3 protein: ASSSGAMGGSPLH

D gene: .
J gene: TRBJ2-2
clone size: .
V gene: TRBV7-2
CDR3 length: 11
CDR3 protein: ASSNQGFGELF

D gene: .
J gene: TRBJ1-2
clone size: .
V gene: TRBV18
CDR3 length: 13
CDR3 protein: ASSPVEATNYGYT

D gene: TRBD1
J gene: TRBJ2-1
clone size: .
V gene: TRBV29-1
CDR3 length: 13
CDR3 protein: SVSSRGSSYNEQF